This T cell receptor (beta chain) was observed in a study of shared clonotypes between healthy human individuals. Germline V gene lookup returns CDR1 MDHEN and CDR2 SYDVKM. The V end was cut by 2 bases, the J end by 7 bases, with 12 bases between. The CDR3 runs to 14 residues. The protocol was immunoSEQ multiplex PCR, while the TCRdb copy is restricted to in-frame clones and leaves out a portion. Here the sample spans about 490,000 clones, 70% to 80% being singletons. This sequence was found in a woman in her 40s in good health. Some clones in this sample may be carry-over from other donors' samples. Specimen: PBMCs. The rearrangement links TRBV28 to TRBJ2-1; the D gene is possibly TRBD2 (5 bases). CDR3 DNA sequence: TGTGCCAGCAGTTTAGGACGGTGGGAGAATGAGCAGTTCTTC. Translation: CASSLGRWENEQFF.